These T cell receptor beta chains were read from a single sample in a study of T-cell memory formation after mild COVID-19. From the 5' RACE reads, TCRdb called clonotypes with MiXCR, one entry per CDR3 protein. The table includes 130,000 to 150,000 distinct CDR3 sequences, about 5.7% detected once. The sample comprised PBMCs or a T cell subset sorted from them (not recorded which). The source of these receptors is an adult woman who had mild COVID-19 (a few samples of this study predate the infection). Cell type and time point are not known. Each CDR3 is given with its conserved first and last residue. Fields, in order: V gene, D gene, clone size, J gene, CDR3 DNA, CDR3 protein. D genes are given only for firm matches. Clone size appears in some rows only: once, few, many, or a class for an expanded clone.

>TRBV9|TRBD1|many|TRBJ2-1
TGTGCCAGCAGCGTGGGACAGAGCTCTACCTACAATGAGCAGTTCTTC
CASSVGQSSTYNEQFF
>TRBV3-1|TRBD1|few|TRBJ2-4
TGTGCCAGCAGCCAAGATGGGGGACAGAACATTCAGTACTTC
CASSQDGGQNIQYF
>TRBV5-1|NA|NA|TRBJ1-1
TGCGCCAGCAGCTCGGGACCCCCACGGGACACTGAAGCTTTCTTT
CASSSGPPRDTEAFF
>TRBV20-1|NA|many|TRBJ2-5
TGCAGTGCTCTGAGTGGGAAGGAGACCCAGTACTTC
CSALSGKETQYF
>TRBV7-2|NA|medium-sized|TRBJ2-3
TGTGCCAGCAGCTTTTGGGGTAGCACAGATACGCAGTATTTT
CASSFWGSTDTQYF
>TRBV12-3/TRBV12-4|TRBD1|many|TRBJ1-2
TGTGCCAGCAGTAACGGACAGGCAACGGGGGGCTACACCTTC
CASSNGQATGGYTF
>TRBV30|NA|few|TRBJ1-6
TGTGCCTGGGGAAGACAGTATAATTCACCCCTCCACTTT
CAWGRQYNSPLHF
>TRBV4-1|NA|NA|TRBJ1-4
TGCGCCAGCAGCCGGCTCATAAATGAAAAACTGTTTTTT
CASSRLINEKLFF
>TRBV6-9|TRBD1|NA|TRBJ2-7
TGTGCCAGCAGTTATTCAAATCGGGACAGGGAGGACTACGAGCAGTACTTC
CASSYSNRDREDYEQYF
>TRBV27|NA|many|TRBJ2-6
TGTGCCAGCAGTCCCCGCCGACAGGAGATCCCCTCTGGGGCCAACGTCCTGACTTTC
CASSPRRQEIPSGANVLTF
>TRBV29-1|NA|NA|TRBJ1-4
TGCAGCGTTGCGGGGTCTAATGAAAAACTGTTTTTT
CSVAGSNEKLFF
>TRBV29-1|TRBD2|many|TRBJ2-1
TGCAGCGTTGAACGGAACGGGAGGAGGTTTGAGCAGTTCTTC
CSVERNGRRFEQFF
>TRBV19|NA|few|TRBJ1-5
TGTGCCACCAGGGATAGCAATCAGCCCCAGCATTTT
CATRDSNQPQHF
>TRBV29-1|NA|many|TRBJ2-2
TGCAGCGTTGAAGAGAAGGATCGGCAGAACACCGGGGAGCTGTTTTTT
CSVEEKDRQNTGELFF
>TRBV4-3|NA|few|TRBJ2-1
TGCGCCAGCCGAATGCGGGGAGGCCCAGCGCTGAGGGGCAATGAGGTGTTCTTC
CASRMRGGPALRGNEVFF
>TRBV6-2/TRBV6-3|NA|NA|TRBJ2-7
TGTGCCAGCAGTTACTTTAACTACGAGCAGTACTTC
CASSYFNYEQYF
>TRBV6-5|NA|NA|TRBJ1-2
TGTGCCAGCAGTAGAGTTGGGTTCAGCTATGGCTACACCTTC
CASSRVGFSYGYTF
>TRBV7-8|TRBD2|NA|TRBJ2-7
TGTGCCAGCAGCCCAAGTCCTCCGGGACTAGCAGACGAGCGGTACTTC
CASSPSPPGLADERYF
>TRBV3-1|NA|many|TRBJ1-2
TGTGCCAGCAACCCCTCGGGCAACTATGGCTACACCTTC
CASNPSGNYGYTF
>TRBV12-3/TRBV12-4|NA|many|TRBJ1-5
TGTGCCAGCAGTATAACGGACAGTAATCAGCCCCAGCATTTT
CASSITDSNQPQHF
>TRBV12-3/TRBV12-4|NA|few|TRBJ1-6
TGTGCCAGCTCCAGAGGATTAGCTTATAATTCACCCCTCCACTTT
CASSRGLAYNSPLHF
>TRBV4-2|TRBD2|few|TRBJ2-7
TGTGCCAGCAGCCCGGGAGGGGAGCGGGGTACGTACGAGCAGTACTTC
CASSPGGERGTYEQYF
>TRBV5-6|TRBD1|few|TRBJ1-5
TGTGCCAGCAGCTTAAGTTTGGGGACAGGGGCTGCCAATCAGCCCCAGCATTTT
CASSLSLGTGAANQPQHF
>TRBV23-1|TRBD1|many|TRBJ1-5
TGCGCCAGCAGTCAATTCGTGGTGCCGGGACAGGGGATAGGGCACGTTCAGCCCCAGCATTTT
CASSQFVVPGQGIGHVQPQHF
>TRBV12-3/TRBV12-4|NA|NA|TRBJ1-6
TGTGCCAGCAGTTTTCGACAAAGTGGCAGCTCACCCCTCCACTTT
CASSFRQSGSSPLHF
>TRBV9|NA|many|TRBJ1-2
TGTGCCAGCAGCGCACACATAACGGGGCCCATAGGGTCTGGCTACACCTTC
CASSAHITGPIGSGYTF
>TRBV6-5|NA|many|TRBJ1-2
TGTGCCAGCAGCCGGGGACGGGCCTATGGCTACACCTTC
CASSRGRAYGYTF
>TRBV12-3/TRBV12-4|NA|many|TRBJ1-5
TGTGCCAGCAGTTTTGGGCAGGGAGGTGGTCAGCCCCAGCATTTT
CASSFGQGGGQPQHF
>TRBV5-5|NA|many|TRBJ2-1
TGTGCCAGCAGCCCCGCCTTGGGAGCATATGAGCAGTTCTTC
CASSPALGAYEQFF
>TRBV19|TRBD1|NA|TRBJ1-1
TGTGCCAGTCGGACAGGGAAGAGTGGAAACACTGAAGCTTTCTTT
CASRTGKSGNTEAFF
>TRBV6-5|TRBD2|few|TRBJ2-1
TGTGCCAGCTGTTACGGGGGGGCCGTCAATGAGCAGTTCTTC
CASCYGGAVNEQFF
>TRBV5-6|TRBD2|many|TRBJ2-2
TGTGCCAGCAGCTTTCGGACTAGCGGGAGTCGCACCGGGGAGCTGTTTTTT
CASSFRTSGSRTGELFF
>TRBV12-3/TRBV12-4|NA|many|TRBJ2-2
TGTGCCAGCATTGGGAGAAGGGGAAACCTACGCACCGGGGAGCTGTTTTTT
CASIGRRGNLRTGELFF
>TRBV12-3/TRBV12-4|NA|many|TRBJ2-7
TGTGCCAGCAGTGCGTTCCTGGAGCAGTACTTC
CASSAFLEQYF
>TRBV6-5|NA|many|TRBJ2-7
TGTGCCAGCAGTTACGTCACCCGGGCAGCCTACGAGCAGTACTTC
CASSYVTRAAYEQYF
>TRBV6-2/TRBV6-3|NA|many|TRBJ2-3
TGTGCCAGCAGTTACACCACAGATACGCAGTATTTT
CASSYTTDTQYF
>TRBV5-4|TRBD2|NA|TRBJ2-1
TGTGCCAGCAGCTTCCCCCGGACTAGCGGGAGCCGGAATGAGCAGTTCTTC
CASSFPRTSGSRNEQFF
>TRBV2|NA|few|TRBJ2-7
TGTGCCAGCAGTGAGTGGGACGAGCAGTACTTC
CASSEWDEQYF